Reported below is one TCR beta chain. Germline V gives CDR1 LGHNA, CDR2 YNFKEQ. The CDR3 runs 16 residues. Between the trimmed V and J ends, which lost 4 bases and 7 bases, there was a span of 20 bases. TCRdb reanalysed the RT-PCR reads using MiXCR and keeps one entry per CDR3 protein. The table includes hundreds of thousands of distinct CDR3 sequences, approximately 15% detected once. The source material was memory CD4+ T cells from blood. The receptor was derived from a female donor in good health, serving as a healthy control. The rearrangement joins TRBV4-2 to TRBJ2-1; weak D call: TRBD1 (7 bases). The CDR3 DNA reads as TGTGCCAGCAGCCTCGAGGGAGCCAGGGGGGTGAATGAGCAGTTCTTC. This gives the protein CASSLEGARGVNEQFF.